This TCR beta chain appears in the sequencing data of a study of blood T cell repertoires in COVID-19. Study background: PBMCs, B-cell-depleted T cells, or T cells were the source of the cDNA or gDNA that made up the material.

The V end was cut by 5 bases, the J end by 3 bases, with 15 bases between. Germline assignment: CDR1 SEHNR and CDR2 FQNEAQ (reference sequence). The CDR3 covers 15 residues. Measured with immunoSEQ multiplex PCR; TCRdb has only the in-frame clones, and not every one. The sample has approximately 260,000 clones; roughly 87% are singletons. The study recruited people aged about 18 to 95 years across roughly 25 US areas. This clone was observed once. J is TRBJ2-3 and V is TRBV7-9; D may be TRBD2 (6 bases). Specimen: PBMCs or T cells enriched from blood (not recorded which). The receptor's source is a woman in her thirties with acute COVID-19. The CDR3 sequence is CASSHRRGVTDTQYF. The CDR3 bases are TGTGCCAGCAGCCATAGGCGCGGGGTGACAGATACGCAGTATTTT.